The 28 T cell receptor beta chains presented below share a single source sample, sequenced in a study of blood T cell repertoires in COVID-19. Assay: immunoSEQ multiplex PCR; the TCRdb copy retains only in-frame clones and omits some. The table has 100,000 to 150,000 clones, 70% to 80% seen once. The sample taken for sequencing was peripheral blood. These receptor sequences come from a man aged 40-49 years with active or convalescent COVID-19.

The J gene is TRBJ2-7, the V gene TRBV11-3; D gene unclear. Trimming left V 0 bases short and J 2 bases short, with 14 bases between. Looked up from germline, CDR1 is SGHNT and CDR2 is YENEEA. The length of the CDR3 is 16 residues. The CDR3 nucleotides are TGTGCCAGCAGCTTAGATCTTCCGGGTTCAACCTACGAGCAGTACTTC. Its translation is CASSLDLPGSTYEQYF.

This chain connects TRBV6-5 to TRBJ1-3, with D hard to call. V was cut by 5 bases and J by 0 bases, with 11 bases left in between. The CDR3 length is 15 residues. CDR1 MNHEY and CDR2 SVGAGI come from the germline V gene. In nucleotides, the CDR3 is TGTGCCAGCAGTAGCACAGCTTCCTCTGGAAACACCATATATTTT. The encoded protein is CASSSTASSGNTIYF.

V gene TRBV5-4 combines with J gene TRBJ2-7; 9 bases line up with TRBD2. Germline CDR1 SGHNT, CDR2 YYREEE (reference sequence). V dropped 1 base and J dropped 0; count of bases not matched to a gene: 5. The CDR3 runs 16 residues. The CDR3 region has the DNA TGTGCCAGCAGCTTGTCCGTAGCGGGGGTCTCCTACGAGCAGTACTTC. This sequence encodes CASSLSVAGVSYEQYF.

The chain couples TRBV28 to TRBJ2-1; D is ambiguous. From germline, CDR1 is MDHEN and CDR2 SYDVKM. CDR3 size: 12 residues. Between the trimmed V and J ends, which lost 8 bases and 4 bases, there was a span of 9 bases. CDR3 DNA sequence: TGTGCCAGCCTGGCCGATTACAATGAGCAGTTCTTC. Amino acids: CASLADYNEQFF.

V and J are TRBV6-6 and TRBJ1-1; perhaps TRBD1 as D (5 bases). The germline V and J ends were trimmed by 7 bases and 4 bases, with 22 bases remaining between them. The CDR3 contains 16 residues. Germline V CDR1 and CDR2: MNHNY, SVGAGI (reference sequence). CDR3 in amino acids: CASNGEDTKRSTEAFF. The DNA of the CDR3 is TGTGCCAGCAACGGGGAGGACACAAAGCGCAGCACTGAAGCTTTCTTT.

This clone was counted many times. This sequence joins TRBV4-2 and TRBJ1-2; a weak D match, TRBD1 (5 bases). The CDR3 spans 17 residues. CDR1 and CDR2 from the germline V gene are LGHNA and YNFKEQ. V was trimmed by 4 bases and J by 4 bases, leaving 22 bases between them. CDR3 DNA: TGTGCCAGCAGCCCACACTTGGGACTTCAAGGGAGCTATGGCTACACCTTC. Its protein product is CASSPHLGLQGSYGYTF.

The chain has TRBV10-1 and TRBJ2-7; 10 bases line up with TRBD2. Germline lookup yields CDR1 WNHNN and CDR2 SYGVQD (reference sequence). This CDR3 has 16 residues. V lost 2 bases to trimming and J lost 5 bases; unmatched junction nucleotides: 9. CDR3 nucleotides: TGCGCCAGCAGTGAGAGTAGCGGGAGGATCCATGACGAGCAGTACTTC. This gives the protein CASSESSGRIHDEQYF.

The chain is built from TRBV30 and TRBJ1-2; no clear D. Trimming took off 2 bases at V and 4 bases at J, with 8 bases between the two ends. Germline V gives CDR1 GTSNPN, CDR2 SVGIG (reference sequence). The CDR3 sequence is 12 residues long. The CDR3 nucleotides are TGTGCCTGGAGTACGGGTCTCTATGGCTACACCTTC. Protein sequence: CAWSTGLYGYTF.

This clone was counted once. The chain combines TRBV28 with TRBJ2-1; TRBD2 agrees at 8 bases. V dropped 6 bases and J dropped 7; count of bases not matched to a gene: 11. The CDR3 totals 15 residues. Germline V gene data show CDR1 as MDHEN and CDR2 as SYDVKM. The CDR3 DNA sequence: TGTGCCAGCAGGACCCCGGGACTAGAAGGAAATGAGCAGTTCTTC. Amino acid sequence: CASRTPGLEGNEQFF.

This chain connects TRBV4-3 to TRBJ1-2, with TRBD1 identical over 10 bases. With 4 bases clipped from V and 4 bases from J, the junction kept 3 bases outside the gene matches. The CDR3 length is 14 residues. Germline CDR1 LGHNA, CDR2 YSLEER. The CDR3 loop reads CASSRDRGGYGYTF. CDR3 coding DNA: TGCGCCAGCAGCCGGGACAGGGGTGGCTATGGCTACACCTTC.

V gene TRBV6-5 combines with J gene TRBJ2-2; 12 positions agree with TRBD1. This CDR3 region has 15 residues. J lost 6 bases, V lost 6 bases, and 5 bases had no gene match. The germline gives CDR1 MNHEY, CDR2 SVGAGI. The DNA for the CDR3 is TGTGCCAGCAGGCCGGGACAGGGGGCTTCCGGGGAGCTGTTTTTT. Amino acids: CASRPGQGASGELFF.

V and J are TRBV30 and TRBJ1-6; D call uncertain. V gave up 2 bases and J gave up 3 bases, with 8 bases separating them. The CDR3 extends over 14 amino acids. In germline, CDR1 is GTSNPN, CDR2 SVGIG (reference sequence). The CDR3 loop is CAWSLGRYNSPLHF. The CDR3 DNA reads TGTGCCTGGAGTCTTGGGCGCTATAATTCACCCCTCCACTTT.

This clone was recorded a few times. This rearrangement joins TRBV5-1 to TRBJ1-2; D gene unclear. The germline V gene encodes CDR1 SGHRS and CDR2 YFSETQ. The CDR3 spans 15 residues. V was cut by 0 bases and J by 4 bases, with 13 bases left in between. The CDR3 reads CASSLVPGAGYGYTF. CDR3 DNA: TGCGCCAGCAGCTTGGTACCGGGAGCAGGCTATGGCTACACCTTC.

CDR3 bases: TGTGCCAGCAGCTCCCTAAGGGGCACTGAAGCTTTCTTT. Residues: CASSSLRGTEAFF. The chain has TRBV7-3 and TRBJ1-1; perhaps TRBD1 as D (5 bases). The length of the CDR3 is 13 residues. Germline lookup yields CDR1 SGHTA and CDR2 FQGTGA. Trimming left V 4 bases short and J 4 bases short, with 10 bases between. Complete variable domain (other parts from reference TRBV7-3 and TRBJ1-1): GAGVSQTPSNKVTEKGKYVELRCDPISGHTALYWYRQSLGQGPEFLIYFQGTGAADDSGLPNDRFFAVRPEGSVSTLKIQRTERGDSAVYLCASSSLRGTEAFFGQGTRLTVV.

CDR3 sequence: CASSPTIETQYF. The CDR3 DNA reads as TGTGCCAGCAGCCCTACTATAGAGACCCAGTACTTC. The chain has TRBV11-2 and TRBJ2-5, with unresolved D. Between the trimmed V and J ends, which lost 5 bases and 4 bases, there was a span of 8 bases. The CDR3 runs 12 residues. Germline CDR1 is SGHAT and CDR2 is FQNNGV.

The CDR3 DNA reads TGTGCCAGCTCACCGGCCAGTTCTGGAAACACCATATATTTT. This translates into CASSPASSGNTIYF. V usage is TRBV18 and J usage is TRBJ1-3; D gene ambiguous. The CDR3 is made up of 14 amino acids. V lost 3 bases and J lost 1, with 7 bases in between. Looked up from germline, CDR1 is KGHSH and CDR2 is LQKENI.

V usage is TRBV6-2 or TRBV6-3 and J usage is TRBJ1-2; D is undetermined. The CDR3 contains 15 residues. Trimming removed 2 bases from V and 6 bases from J, with 16 bases in between. Germline V lookup: CDR1 MNHEY, CDR2 SVGEGT. Here the CDR3 reads CASSYGATGRNGYTF. CDR3 in DNA: TGTGCCAGCAGTTACGGCGCAACGGGTCGCAATGGCTACACCTTC.

This chain uses TRBV19 with TRBJ1-1, with D maybe TRBD1 (5 bases). Germline V lookup: CDR1 LNHDA, CDR2 SQIVND (reference sequence). The germline V and J ends were trimmed by 8 bases and 0 bases, with 16 bases remaining between them. The CDR3 length is 15 residues. CDR3 amino acids: CASGRIGALNTEAFF. For the CDR3, the DNA is TGTGCCAGTGGACGCATAGGGGCACTGAACACTGAAGCTTTCTTT.

The chain carries TRBV20-1 and TRBJ2-7, with D unclear. Germline assignment: CDR1 DFQATT and CDR2 SNEGSKA (reference sequence). This CDR3 comprises 14 residues. Deletions cut 3 bases from V and 2 bases from J, with 14 bases between. The CDR3 DNA follows: TGCAGTGCTAGTTTGCAGGCATTCACCTACGAGCAGTACTTC. It specifies CSASLQAFTYEQYF.

A word on this clone: Additional DNA sequences in this sample encode the identical CDR3. The rearrangement uses TRBV7-9 and TRBJ2-2, with a possible D match to TRBD2 (6 bases). V was shortened by 2 bases and J by 0 bases, with 10 bases between the two germline ends. The CDR3 is made up of 16 amino acids. Germline CDR1 SEHNR, CDR2 FQNEAQ (reference sequence). CDR3 sequence: CASSLSEGANTGELFF. The CDR3 coding sequence is TGTGCCAGCAGCTTATCGGAGGGCGCGAACACCGGGGAGCTGTTTTTT.

This chain links TRBV5-4 with TRBJ1-2; 8 nucleotides agree with TRBD1. CDR3 length equals 16 residues. Per the germline V gene, CDR1 is SGHNT and CDR2 is YYREEE (reference sequence). Unmatched junction bases numbered 10, after V lost 6 bases and J lost 0 bases. In DNA form, the CDR3 reads TGTGCCAGCATGCCAGGGGGCCTCTCGACTAACTATGGCTACACCTTC. It is translated as CASMPGGLSTNYGYTF.

The genes are TRBV2 and TRBJ1-4, with a weak D call TRBD1 (6 bases). The V gene's germline CDR1 is SNHLY and CDR2 FYNNEI. This CDR3 is 14 amino acids long. The V gene lost 6 bases and the J gene lost 7 bases, with 15 bases spanning the gap. This CDR3 reads CASSHGDTLEKLFF. CDR3 in DNA: TGTGCCAGCAGCCATGGGGACACCCTTGAAAAACTGTTTTTT.

The chain is built from TRBV4-2 and TRBJ2-7; no firm D call. Per germline, CDR1 LGHNA and CDR2 YNFKEQ. V was trimmed by 0 bases and J by 5 bases, leaving 11 bases between them. The CDR3 is 14 amino acids. CDR3 nucleotide sequence: TGTGCCAGCAGCCAAGATCTAGTCGCCGACGAGCAGTACTTC. Translation: CASSQDLVADEQYF.

V usage is TRBV27 and J usage is TRBJ1-1; tentatively, D is TRBD1 (5 bases). Germline CDR1 reads MNHEY; CDR2 reads SMNVEV (reference sequence). Trimming stripped 6 bases from V and 5 bases from J, with 13 bases between. The CDR3 consists of 13 residues. The CDR3 reads CASRAPGGTEAFF. In nucleotides, the CDR3 is TGTGCCAGCAGAGCCCCCGGGGGGACTGAAGCTTTCTTT.

V gene TRBV30 combines with J gene TRBJ1-4; 10 bases line up with TRBD1. The CDR3 spans 13 residues. Germline-derived CDR1 and CDR2 are GTSNPN and SVGIG (reference sequence). J lost 8 bases, V lost 2 bases, and 2 bases had no gene match. In nucleotides, the CDR3 is TGTGCCTGGAGTACGGACAGGGGGGAAAAACTGTTTTTT. Translated: CAWSTDRGEKLFF.

The chain is built from TRBV30 and TRBJ2-7; unclear D gene. The CDR3 is 14 residues long. CDR1 is GTSNPN and CDR2 is SVGIG in the germline V gene (reference sequence). V gave up 0 bases and J gave up 0 bases, with 9 bases separating them. Here the CDR3 reads CAWSVRWASYEQYF. As DNA, the CDR3 is TGTGCCTGGAGTGTACGGTGGGCCTCCTACGAGCAGTACTTC. The full variable domain, rest sourced from reference TRBV30 and TRBJ2-7, is SQTIHQWPATLVQPVGSPLSLECTVEGTSNPNLYWYRQAAGRGLQLLFYSVGIGQISSEVPQNLSASRPQDRQFILSSKKLLLSDSGFYLCAWSVRWASYEQYFGPGTRLTVT.

The table lists this clone with a count of one. The chain joins TRBV24-1 to TRBJ1-2; TRBD1 is a possible D gene (5 bases). V was clipped by 5 bases and J by 8 bases, with 14 bases between them. Germline CDR1 KGHDR, CDR2 SFDVKD. There are 13 residues in the CDR3. The CDR3 DNA follows: TGTGCCACCAGTGTCGGTGGGGCAGGGGGCTACACCTTC. This translates into CATSVGGAGGYTF.

The chain recombines TRBV3-1 (or the pseudogene TRBV3-2) with TRBJ2-3, with 8 positions matching TRBD1. From germline, CDR1 is LGHDT and CDR2 YNNKEL (reference sequence). The CDR3 has 15 amino acids. The ends lost 3 bases at V and 6 bases at J; junction bases unmatched: 8. CDR3 sequence reads: CASSHARTGTDTQYF. The CDR3 nucleotides read TGTGCCAGCAGCCATGCCCGGACAGGGACTGATACGCAGTATTTT.